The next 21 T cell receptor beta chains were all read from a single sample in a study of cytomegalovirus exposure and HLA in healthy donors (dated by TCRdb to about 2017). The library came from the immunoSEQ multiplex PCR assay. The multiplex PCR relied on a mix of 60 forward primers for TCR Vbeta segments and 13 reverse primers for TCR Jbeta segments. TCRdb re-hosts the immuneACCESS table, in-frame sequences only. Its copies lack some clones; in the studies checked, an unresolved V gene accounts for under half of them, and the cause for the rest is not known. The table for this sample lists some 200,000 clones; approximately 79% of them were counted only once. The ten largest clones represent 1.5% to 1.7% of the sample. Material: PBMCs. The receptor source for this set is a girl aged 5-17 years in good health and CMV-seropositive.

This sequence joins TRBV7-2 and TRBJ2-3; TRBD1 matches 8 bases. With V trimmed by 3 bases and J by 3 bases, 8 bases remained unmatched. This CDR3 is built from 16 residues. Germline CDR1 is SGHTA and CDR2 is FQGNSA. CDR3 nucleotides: TGTGCCAGCAGCTTCAGAGGACAGGGTCTTACAGATACGCAGTATTTT. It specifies CASSFRGQGLTDTQYF. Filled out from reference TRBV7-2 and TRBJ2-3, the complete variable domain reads GAGVSQSPSNKVTEKGKDVELRCDPISGHTALYWYRQSLGQGLEFLIYFQGNSAPDKSGLPSDRFSAERTGGSVSTLTIQRTQQEDSAVYLCASSFRGQGLTDTQYFGPGTRLTVL.

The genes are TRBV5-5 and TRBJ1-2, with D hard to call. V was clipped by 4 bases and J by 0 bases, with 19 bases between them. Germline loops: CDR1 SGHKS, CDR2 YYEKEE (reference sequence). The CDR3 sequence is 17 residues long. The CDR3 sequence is CASSPLRRVPSNYGYTF. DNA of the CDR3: TGTGCCAGCAGCCCCCTAAGGAGGGTGCCATCTAACTATGGCTACACCTTC.

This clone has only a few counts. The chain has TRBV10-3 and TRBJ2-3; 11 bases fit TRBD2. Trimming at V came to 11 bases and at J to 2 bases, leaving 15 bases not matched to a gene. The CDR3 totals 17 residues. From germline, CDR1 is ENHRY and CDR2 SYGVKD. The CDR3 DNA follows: TGTGCCTCCAGGAGGGCTAGCGGGGGGACTTCCACAGATACGCAGTATTTT. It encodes CASRRASGGTSTDTQYF.

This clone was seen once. CDR3: CASNGGTEAFF. In DNA form, the CDR3 reads TGTGCCAGCAACGGGGGGACTGAAGCTTTCTTT. The V call is TRBV6-5, the J call TRBJ1-1, with D possibly being TRBD1 (5 bases). CDR1 is MNHEY, CDR2 SVGAGI, per germline. CDR3 length: 11 amino acids. V was cut by 7 bases and J by 5 bases, with 8 bases left in between.

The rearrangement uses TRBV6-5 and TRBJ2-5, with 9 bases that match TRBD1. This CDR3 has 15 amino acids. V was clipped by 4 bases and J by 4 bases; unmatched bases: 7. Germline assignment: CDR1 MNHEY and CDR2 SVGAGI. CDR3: CASSSLGTGRETQYF. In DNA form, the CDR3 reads TGTGCCAGCAGTTCCTTGGGGACAGGGAGAGAGACCCAGTACTTC.

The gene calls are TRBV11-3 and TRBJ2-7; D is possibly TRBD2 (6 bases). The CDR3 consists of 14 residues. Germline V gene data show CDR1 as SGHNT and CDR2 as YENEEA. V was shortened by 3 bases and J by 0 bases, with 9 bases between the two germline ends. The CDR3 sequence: CASSLRGTSYEQYF. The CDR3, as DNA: TGTGCCAGCAGCTTGCGGGGCACCTCCTACGAGCAGTACTTC.

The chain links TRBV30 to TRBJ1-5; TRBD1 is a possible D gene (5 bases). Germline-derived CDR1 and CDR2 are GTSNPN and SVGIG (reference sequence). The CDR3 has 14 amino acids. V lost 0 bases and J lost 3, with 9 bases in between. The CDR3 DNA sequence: TGTGCCTGGAGTGTAACGACAGTCAATCAGCCCCAGCATTTT. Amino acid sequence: CAWSVTTVNQPQHF.

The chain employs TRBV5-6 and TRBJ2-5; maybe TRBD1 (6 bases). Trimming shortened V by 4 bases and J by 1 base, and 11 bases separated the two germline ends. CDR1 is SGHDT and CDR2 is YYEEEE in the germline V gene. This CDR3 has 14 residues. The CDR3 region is CASSLGTTQETQYF. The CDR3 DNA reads TGTGCCAGCAGCCTCGGGACAACCCAAGAGACCCAGTACTTC.

The CDR3 spells CASSINRGETQYF. CDR3 bases: TGTGCCAGTAGTATAAACAGAGGGGAGACCCAGTACTTC. The chain employs TRBV19 and TRBJ2-5; perhaps TRBD2 as D (5 bases). The CDR3 covers 13 residues. Trimming shortened V by 2 bases and J by 5 bases, and 9 bases separated the two germline ends. Germline lookup yields CDR1 LNHDA and CDR2 SQIVND (reference sequence).

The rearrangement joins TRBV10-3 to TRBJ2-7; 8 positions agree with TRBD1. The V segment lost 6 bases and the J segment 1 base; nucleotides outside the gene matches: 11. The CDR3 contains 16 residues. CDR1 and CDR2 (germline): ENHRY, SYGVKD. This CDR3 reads CAISVWGDRLSYEQYF. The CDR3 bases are TGTGCCATCAGCGTTTGGGGGGACAGGCTGTCCTACGAGCAGTACTTC.

This CDR3 reads CATEDRGEQYF. For the CDR3, the DNA is TGTGCCACCGAGGACAGGGGCGAGCAGTACTTC. V gene TRBV2 combines with J gene TRBJ2-7, with TRBD1 identical over 9 bases. The germline CDR1 and CDR2 sequences are SNHLY and FYNNEI. This CDR3 has 11 amino acids. Trimming took 10 bases from V and 6 from J; bases not matched to a gene: 4. The full variable domain, in which reference TRBV2 and TRBJ2-7 provide the parts outside the CDR3, is EPEVTQTPSHQVTQMGQEVILRCVPISNHLYFYWYRQILGQKVEFLVSFYNNEISEKSEIFDDQFSVERPDGSNFTLKIRSTKLEDSAMYFCATEDRGEQYFGPGTRLTVT.

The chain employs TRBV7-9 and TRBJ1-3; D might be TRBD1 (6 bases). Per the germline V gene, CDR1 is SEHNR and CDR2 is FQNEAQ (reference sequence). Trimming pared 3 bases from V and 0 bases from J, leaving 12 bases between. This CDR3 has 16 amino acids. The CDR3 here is CASSLNRESSGNTIYF. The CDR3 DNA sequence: TGTGCCAGCAGCTTGAACAGGGAGAGCTCTGGAAACACCATATATTTT.

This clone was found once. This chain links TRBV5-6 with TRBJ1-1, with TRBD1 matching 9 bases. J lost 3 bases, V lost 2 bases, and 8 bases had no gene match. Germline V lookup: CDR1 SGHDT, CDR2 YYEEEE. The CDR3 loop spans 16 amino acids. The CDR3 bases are TGTGCCAGCAGCTTAAACCACCGGGACAGGGACACTGAAGCTTTCTTT. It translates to CASSLNHRDRDTEAFF. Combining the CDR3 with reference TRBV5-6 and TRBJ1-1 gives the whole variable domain DAGVTQSPTHLIKTRGQQVTLRCSPKSGHDTVSWYQQALGQGPQFIFQYYEEEERQRGNFPDRFSGHQFPNYSSELNVNALLLGDSALYLCASSLNHRDRDTEAFFGQGTRLTVV.

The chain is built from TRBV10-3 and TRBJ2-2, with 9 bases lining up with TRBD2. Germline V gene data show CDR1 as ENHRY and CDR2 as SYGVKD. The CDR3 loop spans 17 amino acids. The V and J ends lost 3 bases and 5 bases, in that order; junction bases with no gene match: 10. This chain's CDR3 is CAISDVSGGPGTGELFF. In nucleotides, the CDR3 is TGTGCCATCAGTGATGTTAGCGGGGGCCCGGGTACCGGGGAGCTGTTTTTT.

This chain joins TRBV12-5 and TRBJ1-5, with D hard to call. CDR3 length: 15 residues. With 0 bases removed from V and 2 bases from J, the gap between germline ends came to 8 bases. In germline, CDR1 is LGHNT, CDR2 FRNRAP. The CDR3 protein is CASGLVPEGNQPQHF. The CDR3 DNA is TGTGCTAGTGGTTTGGTCCCGGAGGGCAATCAGCCCCAGCATTTT.

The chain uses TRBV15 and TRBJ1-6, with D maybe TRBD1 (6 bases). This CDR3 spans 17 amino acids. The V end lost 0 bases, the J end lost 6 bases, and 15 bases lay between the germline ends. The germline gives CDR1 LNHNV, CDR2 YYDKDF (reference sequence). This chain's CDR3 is CATSREPNRARNSPLHF. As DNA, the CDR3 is TGTGCCACCAGCAGAGAACCAAACAGGGCCCGTAATTCACCCCTCCACTTT.

The CDR3 is CASSRIRQGSPGELFF. The CDR3 bases are TGCGCCAGCAGCCGTATTCGACAGGGGAGCCCCGGGGAGCTGTTTTTT. The V gene is TRBV10-1, the J gene TRBJ2-2, with TRBD1 matching over 8 bases. The CDR3 has 16 residues. Germline loops: CDR1 WNHNN, CDR2 SYGVQD (reference sequence). J gave up 6 bases and V 6 bases, and 12 bases lay outside the gene matches.

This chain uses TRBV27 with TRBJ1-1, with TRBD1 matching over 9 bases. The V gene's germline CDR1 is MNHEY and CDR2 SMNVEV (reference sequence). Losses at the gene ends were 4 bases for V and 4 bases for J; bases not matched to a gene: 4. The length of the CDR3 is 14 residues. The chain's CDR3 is CASSYRGLGTEAFF. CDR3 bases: TGTGCCAGCAGTTACAGGGGGCTGGGCACTGAAGCTTTCTTT.

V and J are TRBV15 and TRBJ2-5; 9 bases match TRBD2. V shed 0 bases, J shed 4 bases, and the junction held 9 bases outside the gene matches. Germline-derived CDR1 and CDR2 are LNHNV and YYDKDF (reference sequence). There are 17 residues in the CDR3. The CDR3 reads CATSRDMASGAIETQYF. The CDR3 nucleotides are TGTGCCACCAGCAGAGATATGGCTAGCGGGGCCATAGAGACCCAGTACTTC.

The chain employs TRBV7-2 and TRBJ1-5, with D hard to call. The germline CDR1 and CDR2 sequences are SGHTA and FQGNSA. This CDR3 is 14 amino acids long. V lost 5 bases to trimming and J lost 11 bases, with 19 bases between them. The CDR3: CASSPKVTLVAQHF. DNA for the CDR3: TGTGCCAGCAGCCCCAAGGTGACTCTCGTGGCCCAGCATTTT.

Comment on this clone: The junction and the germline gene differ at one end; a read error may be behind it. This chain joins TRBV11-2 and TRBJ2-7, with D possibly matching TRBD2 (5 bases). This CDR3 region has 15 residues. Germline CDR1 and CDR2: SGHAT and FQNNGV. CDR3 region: CASSKRVSDDYKQYF. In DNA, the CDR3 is TGTGCCAGCAGTAAACGGGTATCCGATGACTACAAGCAGTACTTC.